This T cell receptor beta chain stems from a study of human T cells and chemical hapten exposure. Study overall: The sensitizing agent was 2% DPC, placed on around 2 cm by around 2 cm of upper inner arm skin. 0.01% DPC was applied to the upper back in patch tests, which were read at 6 days.

From germline, CDR1 is SNHLY and CDR2 FYNNEI. The CDR3 runs to 11 residues. The germline V and J ends were trimmed by 8 bases and 12 bases, with 14 bases remaining between them. TCRdb reprocessed the RACE reads with MiXCR, giving one entry per CDR3 protein. There are some 84,000 distinct CDR3 sequences in the sample; less than 11% occur only once, and approximately 5% lies in the top ten. Described time point: patch test 2, 6 weeks after DPC sensitization. Sample treatment: therapeutic diphenylcyclopropenone sensitization with weekly scalp DPC. The sample holds a few counts of this clonotype. Material: whole blood, obtained in connection with sensitization to the hapten diphenylcyclopropenone (DPC). The chain carries TRBV2 and TRBJ2-1, with D perhaps matching TRBD1 (6 bases). This TCR derives from a woman aged 45-59 years with alopecia areata. Some clones in this sample may be carry-over from other donors' samples. The CDR3 loop reads CASSTMDRQFF. The CDR3 DNA reads TGTGCCAGCTCTACCATGGACAGGCAGTTCTTC.